The 14 T cell receptor beta chains given below trace back to one sample, sequenced in a study of blood T cell repertoires in COVID-19. The protocol was immunoSEQ multiplex PCR, while the TCRdb copy is restricted to in-frame clones and leaves out a portion. The profile covers 250,000 or so clones, with about 91% appearing a single time and 2.8% taken by the ten largest. The source material was PBMCs or T cells enriched from blood (not recorded which). The source is a man aged 35-49 years who had been exposed to COVID-19.

The chain uses TRBV10-1 and TRBJ2-1; D not resolved. The CDR3 runs to 14 residues. The germline V and J ends were trimmed by 2 bases and 2 bases, with 7 bases remaining between them. Germline V gene lookup returns CDR1 WNHNN and CDR2 SYGVQD (reference sequence). The CDR3 coding sequence is TGCGCCAGCAGTGAGCGCGGAACCTACAATGAGCAGTTCTTC. This translates into CASSERGTYNEQFF.

The V call is TRBV9, the J call TRBJ2-1; the match to TRBD2 covers 11 bases. Germline V gives CDR1 SGDLS, CDR2 YYNGEE. Germline trimming cut 4 bases from V and 4 bases from J; bases unmatched to any gene: 4. This CDR3 is 15 amino acids long. Written as DNA, the CDR3 is TGTGCCAGCAGCCCTATAGCGGGAGGGTACAATGAGCAGTTCTTC. This encodes CASSPIAGGYNEQFF.

This chain joins TRBV4-1 and TRBJ1-5; 7 positions match TRBD1. V lost 7 bases and J lost 2; bases outside the gene matches: 14. This CDR3 comprises 17 residues. In germline, CDR1 is MGHRA, CDR2 YSYEKL. The CDR3 here is CASTLSPGGRGNQPQHF. Written as DNA, the CDR3 is TGCGCCAGCACCCTATCCCCAGGGGGAAGAGGCAATCAGCCCCAGCATTTT.

The chain combines TRBV7-2 with TRBJ2-1; 8 bases agree with TRBD2. Germline V gene data show CDR1 as SGHTA and CDR2 as FQGNSA. Germline trimming cut 1 base from V and 8 bases from J; bases unmatched to any gene: 10. This CDR3 has 16 residues. CDR3 in DNA: TGTGCCAGCAGCTTAGAATCAGCAAGCGGGAGCCATGAGCAGTTCTTC. Translated: CASSLESASGSHEQFF. Based on the CDR3 plus reference TRBV7-2 and TRBJ2-1, the full variable domain is GAGVSQSPSNKVTEKGKDVELRCDPISGHTALYWYRQSLGQGLEFLIYFQGNSAPDKSGLPSDRFSAERTGGSVSTLTIQRTQQEDSAVYLCASSLESASGSHEQFFGPGTRLTVL.

The chain carries TRBV6-1 and TRBJ1-6; 7 nucleotides line up with TRBD1. This CDR3 is 15 amino acids long. The germline V gene has CDR1 MNHNS and CDR2 SASEGT. J was trimmed by 7 bases and V by 2 bases; bases with no gene match: 5. The CDR3 is CASSEPGTENSPLHF. The CDR3 nucleotides are TGTGCCAGCAGTGAACCCGGGACAGAGAATTCACCCCTCCACTTT.

J is TRBJ1-4 and V is TRBV11-1, with TRBD1 matching over 11 bases. The CDR3 consists of 15 residues. Germline CDR1 is SGHAT and CDR2 is FQDESV (reference sequence). The ends lost 4 bases at V and 8 bases at J; junction bases unmatched: 6. In DNA form, the CDR3 reads TGTGCCAGCAGCTACGGACAGGGGGCGAGCGAAAAACTGTTTTTT. It yields the protein CASSYGQGASEKLFF. Variable domain in full (rest from reference TRBV11-1 and TRBJ1-4): EAEVAQSPRYKITEKSQAVAFWCDPISGHATLYWYRQILGQGPELLVQFQDESVVDDSQLPKDRFSAERLKGVDSTLKIQPAELGDSAMYLCASSYGQGASEKLFFGSGTQLSVL.

The chain is built from TRBV7-3 and TRBJ2-7; maybe TRBD2 (5 bases). The V end lost 3 bases, the J end lost 2 bases, and 11 bases lay between the germline ends. Per the germline V gene, CDR1 is SGHTA and CDR2 is FQGTGA. The CDR3 covers 14 residues. The CDR3 DNA follows: TGTGCCAGCAGCTTTCTACCGGGGACCTACGAGCAGTACTTC. Encoded protein: CASSFLPGTYEQYF.

This clone was seen a single time. The chain uses TRBV23-1 and TRBJ2-2; weak D call: TRBD1 (5 bases). TRBV23-1 is recorded as an ORF, its role being uncertain. V dropped 7 bases and J dropped 4 bases, with 16 bases sitting between them. CDR3 length equals 15 residues. CDR3 coding DNA: TGCGCCAGCACCCGGACAATCAACTTCACCGGGGAGCTGTTTTTT. It codes for CASTRTINFTGELFF.

This clone was detected only once. This sequence joins TRBV30 and TRBJ2-3; D is ambiguous. The ends were cut back, 0 bases at V and 0 bases at J, with 7 bases in the middle. Germline V gives CDR1 GTSNPN, CDR2 SVGIG (reference sequence). The CDR3 runs to 14 residues. The CDR3 reads CAWSVSKSTDTQYF. The DNA for the CDR3 is TGTGCCTGGAGTGTAAGCAAAAGCACAGATACGCAGTATTTT.

V usage is TRBV4-1 and J usage is TRBJ1-5; D is undetermined. This CDR3 is built from 13 residues. Germline V CDR1 and CDR2: MGHRA, YSYEKL. Trimming removed 2 bases from V and 5 bases from J, with 7 bases in between. In DNA form, the CDR3 reads TGCGCCAGCAGCCAAAGTCAGTATCAGCCCCAGCATTTT. This codes for CASSQSQYQPQHF.

V gene TRBV3-1 (or the pseudogene TRBV3-2) combines with J gene TRBJ2-2; 10 nucleotides match TRBD1. CDR1 LGHDT and CDR2 YNNKEL come from the germline V gene (reference sequence). This CDR3 contains 15 residues. Trimming removed 4 bases from V and 4 bases from J; junction bases left unmatched: 3. DNA for the CDR3: TGTGCCAGCAGCCCTAGGACAGGGGGCACCGGGGAGCTGTTTTTT. This gives the protein CASSPRTGGTGELFF.

This clone was seen only once. The V call is TRBV6-2 or TRBV6-3, the J call TRBJ1-2; 9 bases map to TRBD1. The germline V gene has CDR1 MNHEY and CDR2 SVGEGT. The V segment lost 8 bases and the J segment 8 bases; nucleotides outside the gene matches: 6. The CDR3 has 12 amino acids. The CDR3 here is CASGWDREGYTF. DNA of the CDR3: TGTGCCAGCGGTTGGGACAGGGAAGGCTACACCTTC.

CDR3 sequence reads: CASSLQGLATGELFF. The CDR3 nucleotides read TGTGCCAGCAGCTTGCAAGGACTAGCTACCGGGGAGCTGTTTTTT. This sequence joins TRBV5-4 and TRBJ2-2, with 8 bases matching TRBD2. Germline V gene data show CDR1 as SGHNT and CDR2 as YYREEE (reference sequence). CDR3 length: 15 residues. With V trimmed by 1 base and J by 5 bases, 4 bases remained unmatched.

V usage is TRBV10-1 and J usage is TRBJ1-6, with D hard to call. V was pared by 3 bases and J by 9 bases, with 12 bases between. CDR1 and CDR2 from the germline V gene are WNHNN and SYGVQD (reference sequence). This CDR3 region has 14 residues. The CDR3 loop reads CASSEKILGSPLHF. CDR3 nucleotide sequence: TGCGCCAGCAGTGAAAAGATTCTAGGTTCACCCCTCCACTTT.